One sample yielded the 8 T cell receptor beta chains listed below, sequenced in a study of control samples from healthy donors and cancer patients. Repertoires were generated with immunoSEQ multiplex PCR, while TCRdb's copy carries only in-frame clones and drops some. There are around 180,000 clones in the sample; more than 90% occur only once, and 2% to 2.5% lies in the top ten. The sequenced material came from blood. The receptor source for this set is a woman aged 40 to 49 in good health.

V is TRBV27 and J is TRBJ1-4, with 11 bases aligning to TRBD1. With V trimmed by 5 bases and J by 8 bases, 16 bases remained unmatched. The V gene's germline CDR1 is MNHEY and CDR2 SMNVEV (reference sequence). The CDR3 contains 18 residues. The CDR3 bases are TGTGCCAGCAGTCTCGGTCGGGACAGGGGGTATCAAGAGGAAAAACTGTTTTTT. This codes for CASSLGRDRGYQEEKLFF.

V gene TRBV6-5 combines with J gene TRBJ1-1; D unresolved. The germline CDR1 and CDR2 sequences are MNHEY and SVGAGI. CDR3 length: 14 amino acids. The ends were cut back, 7 bases at V and 4 bases at J, with 16 bases in the middle. DNA of the CDR3: TGTGCCAGCACCCTTATATGGCGAGGCACTGAAGCTTTCTTT. This gives the protein CASTLIWRGTEAFF.

This chain connects TRBV11-2 to TRBJ2-6, with a possible D match to TRBD2 (5 bases). Trimming removed 5 bases from V and 2 bases from J, with 13 bases in between. This CDR3 is built from 16 residues. CDR1 is SGHAT, CDR2 FQNNGV, per germline. The CDR3 reads CASSPNWETGANVLTF. CDR3 in DNA: TGTGCCAGCAGCCCCAACTGGGAGACTGGGGCCAACGTCCTGACTTTC. The entire variable domain, with the rest obtained from reference TRBV11-2 and TRBJ2-6, is as follows: EAGVAQSPRYKIIEKRQSVAFWCNPISGHATLYWYQQILGQGPKLLIQFQNNGVVDDSQLPKDRFSAERLKGVDSTLKIQPAKLEDSAVYLCASSPNWETGANVLTFGAGSRLTVL.

This clone occurred once. The chain joins TRBV5-1 to TRBJ2-2; weak D call: TRBD1 (5 bases). From germline, CDR1 is SGHRS and CDR2 YFSETQ. V lost 1 base and J lost 6, with 13 bases in between. This CDR3 has 15 residues. The CDR3 loop reads CASSLFSGSAGELFF. In DNA, the CDR3 is TGCGCCAGCAGCTTGTTTTCAGGGTCCGCCGGGGAGCTGTTTTTT.

The V call is TRBV28, the J call TRBJ1-3, with D uncertain. The ends were cut back, 1 base at V and 11 bases at J, with 21 bases in the middle. The CDR3 covers 16 residues. Per germline, CDR1 MDHEN and CDR2 SYDVKM. The CDR3 nucleotides are TGTGCCAGCAGTTTATACCCCATCTCGTTTTACTCCCCCATATATTTT. It is translated as CASSLYPISFYSPIYF.

The J gene is TRBJ2-1, the V gene TRBV18; 9 positions agree with TRBD2. V gave up 4 bases and J gave up 4 bases; unmatched junction bases: 5. CDR1 is KGHSH and CDR2 is LQKENI in the germline V gene. CDR3 length: 15 amino acids. The CDR3 nucleotides are TGTGCCAGCTCACTACTAAGCGGGGGGTACAATGAGCAGTTCTTC. Protein: CASSLLSGGYNEQFF.

V usage is TRBV19 and J usage is TRBJ2-5; D not resolved. In germline, CDR1 is LNHDA, CDR2 SQIVND (reference sequence). With 4 bases removed from V and 5 bases from J, the gap between germline ends came to 8 bases. The CDR3 sequence is 12 residues long. DNA for the CDR3: TGTGCCAGTAGTAACCTTCGGGAGACCCAGTACTTC. It translates to CASSNLRETQYF.

This sequence joins TRBV7-9 and TRBJ1-1; possibly TRBD1 for D (5 bases). Trimming removed 5 bases from V and 3 bases from J, with 10 bases in between. CDR3 size: 13 residues. Germline loops: CDR1 SEHNR, CDR2 FQNEAQ (reference sequence). This CDR3 is CASSVGHDTEAFF. The CDR3 DNA sequence: TGTGCCAGCAGCGTCGGACACGACACTGAAGCTTTCTTT.